The 25 T cell receptor beta chains listed next were all sequenced from one sample in a study of cytomegalovirus exposure and HLA in healthy donors (dated 2017 in TCRdb). The method was the immunoSEQ multiplex PCR assay. For the multiplex PCR, a mixture combining 60 forward primers for TCR Vbeta segments and 13 reverse primers for TCR Jbeta segments was used. The table was pulled from immuneACCESS by TCRdb, which kept in-frame rearrangements only. Such tables lose some clones; where checked, under half of the loss comes from unresolved V genes, and the rest has no known cause. Recorded for this sample are around 200,000 clones; 80% of them occurred a single time. About 0.7% of the sample goes to the ten largest clones. Sequencing input: PBMCs. These receptors were taken from a boy younger than 18 in good health and CMV-seronegative.

The J gene is TRBJ2-1, the V gene TRBV10-3; weak D call: TRBD1 (6 bases). Trimming left V 8 bases short and J 6 bases short, with 11 bases between. The germline CDR1 and CDR2 sequences are ENHRY and SYGVKD. The CDR3 is 12 amino acids. The CDR3 DNA follows: TGTGCCATCCAACAGGGTAGCAATGAGCAGTTCTTC. This encodes CAIQQGSNEQFF.

The genes are TRBV21-1 and TRBJ2-7; the D segment call TRBD2 is taken from the table without a DNA check. TRBV21-1 is listed as a pseudogene. The CDR3 sequence is 11 residues long. The CDR3 nucleotides read TGTGCCAGCAGCGCTAAGTACGAGCAGTACTTC. It yields the protein CASSAKYEQYF.

This chain uses TRBV12-5 with TRBJ1-1, with a tentative D call TRBD1 (6 bases). Trimming cost V 1 base and J 8 bases, with 11 bases left between them. This CDR3 spans 13 amino acids. Per the germline V gene, CDR1 is LGHNT and CDR2 is FRNRAP. CDR3 DNA: TGTGCTAGTGGTTTGGGGACAGTTTTAGAAGCTTTCTTT. It is translated as CASGLGTVLEAFF.

This clone was recorded only once. V and J are TRBV11-2 and TRBJ1-6, with D perhaps TRBD1 (6 bases). Germline V gene data show CDR1 as SGHAT and CDR2 as FQNNGV. The length of the CDR3 is 16 residues. V lost 6 bases, J lost 9 bases, and 21 bases lay in between. CDR3 protein: CASRRLFEGEISPLHF. The CDR3 DNA reads as TGTGCCAGCAGACGACTCTTCGAGGGGGAGATTTCACCCCTCCACTTT.

J is TRBJ2-1 and V is TRBV30; the D gene is possibly TRBD2 (5 bases). The germline CDR1 and CDR2 sequences are GTSNPN and SVGIG (reference sequence). The CDR3 sequence is 13 residues long. V lost 8 bases, J lost 1 base, and 12 bases lay in between. Here the CDR3 DNA reads TGTGCCCTCTCCTCGGGGTCCTACAATGAGCAGTTCTTC. Its translation is CALSSGSYNEQFF.

The rearrangement joins TRBV10-3 to TRBJ2-7; TRBD1 matches at 10 bases. The germline CDR1 and CDR2 sequences are ENHRY and SYGVKD. Germline trimming cut 2 bases from V and 3 bases from J; bases unmatched to any gene: 7. CDR3 length: 16 amino acids. The CDR3 region is CAISETGQGYHYEQYF. The CDR3 DNA reads TGTGCCATCAGTGAGACGGGACAGGGGTACCACTACGAGCAGTACTTC.

V gene TRBV27 combines with J gene TRBJ2-7; 9 positions agree with TRBD1. From germline, CDR1 is MNHEY and CDR2 SMNVEV (reference sequence). This CDR3 has 13 amino acids. The trim removed 5 bases at V and 5 bases at J, leaving 4 bases unmatched. Here the CDR3 DNA reads TGTGCCAGCAGTGGGACAGGGTCTGACGAGCAGTACTTC. Translation gives CASSGTGSDEQYF.

This clone was seen more than once but under ten times. This rearrangement joins TRBV7-6 to TRBJ1-1; 10 bases are shared with TRBD1. CDR3 size: 14 residues. Germline V gene sequence: CDR1 SGHVS, CDR2 FNYEAQ. V lost 5 bases, J lost 2 bases, and 2 bases stayed unmatched. The CDR3: CASSETGGNTEAFF. The CDR3 bases are TGTGCCAGCAGCGAGACAGGGGGCAACACTGAAGCTTTCTTT.

This clone occurred once. The rearrangement joins TRBV29-1 to TRBJ2-4; D perhaps matches TRBD1 (6 bases). The CDR3 sequence is 13 residues long. Germline CDR1 reads SQVTM; CDR2 reads ANQGSEA. Trimming stripped 5 bases from V and 6 bases from J, with 14 bases between. The DNA for the CDR3 is TGCAGCGTTCTCACGACAGGACTAAACATTCAGTACTTC. It yields the protein CSVLTTGLNIQYF.

V usage is TRBV18 and J usage is TRBJ2-2; the match to TRBD1 covers 8 bases. Germline lookup yields CDR1 KGHSH and CDR2 LQKENI. The CDR3 has 17 residues. Trimming removed 3 bases from V and 4 bases from J; junction bases left unmatched: 10. The CDR3 region is CASSPTQGAGSTGELFF. In nucleotides, the CDR3 is TGTGCCAGCTCACCTACCCAGGGGGCGGGTAGCACCGGGGAGCTGTTTTTT.

V usage is TRBV13 and J usage is TRBJ2-1; D may be TRBD1 (5 bases). V was cut by 4 bases and J by 10 bases, with 8 bases left in between. Germline V lookup: CDR1 PRHDT, CDR2 FYEKMQ (reference sequence). The CDR3 is made up of 11 amino acids. The CDR3 sequence: CASSSRQEQFF. DNA of the CDR3: TGTGCCAGCAGCTCACGACAGGAGCAGTTCTTC. The complete variable domain, with remaining parts taken from reference TRBV13 and TRBJ2-1, reads AAGVIQSPRHLIKEKRETATLKCYPIPRHDTVYWYQQGPGQDPQFLISFYEKMQSDKGSIPDRFSAQQFSDYHSELNMSSLELGDSALYFCASSSRQEQFFGPGTRLTVL.

V and J are TRBV7-2 and TRBJ2-5; 11 nucleotides line up with TRBD2. CDR3 length: 17 amino acids. V shed 1 base, J shed 5 bases, and the junction held 9 bases outside the gene matches. Germline V gene sequence: CDR1 SGHTA, CDR2 FQGNSA. Written as DNA, the CDR3 is TGTGCCAGCAGCTTAGGGCTAGCGGGAGGATCGGGGGAGACCCAGTACTTC. It is translated as CASSLGLAGGSGETQYF.

This clone came up a few times. V is TRBV28 and J is TRBJ2-1; TRBD2 matches 10 bases. The CDR3 has 15 residues. Germline V CDR1 and CDR2: MDHEN, SYDVKM. J lost 4 bases, V lost 6 bases, and 6 bases had no gene match. The CDR3 region has the DNA TGTGCCAGCAGGGACGGGACTAGCGAGTACAATGAGCAGTTCTTC. It yields the protein CASRDGTSEYNEQFF.

The chain is built from TRBV30 and TRBJ1-1; no definite D call. Germline V gene lookup returns CDR1 GTSNPN and CDR2 SVGIG (reference sequence). CDR3 length: 11 amino acids. The V gene lost 5 bases and the J gene lost 7 bases, with 11 bases spanning the gap. The CDR3 region is CAWGLMSEAFF. Written as DNA, the CDR3 is TGTGCCTGGGGGCTTATGAGTGAAGCTTTCTTT.

The chain carries TRBV5-6 and TRBJ1-3; D remains ambiguous. Germline values: CDR1 SGHDT, CDR2 YYEEEE. The germline V and J ends were trimmed by 2 bases and 0 bases, with 6 bases remaining between them. The CDR3 has 14 residues. Here the CDR3 reads CASSFFYSGNTIYF. CDR3 sequence (DNA): TGTGCCAGCAGCTTTTTCTACTCTGGAAACACCATATATTTT.

The chain carries TRBV6-1 and TRBJ1-2; 9 nucleotides match TRBD1. The V gene end was trimmed by 7 bases and the J gene end by 4 bases; junction bases not matched to a gene: 7. In germline, CDR1 is MNHNS, CDR2 SASEGT. The CDR3 totals 14 residues. CDR3 residues: CASTLGQGTYGYTF. CDR3 in DNA: TGTGCCAGCACTCTGGGACAGGGTACCTATGGCTACACCTTC.

The rearrangement links TRBV7-9 to TRBJ2-2, with 10 bases identical to TRBD1. The CDR3 is 15 amino acids. Germline CDR1 SEHNR, CDR2 FQNEAQ (reference sequence). V lost 8 bases to trimming and J lost 4 bases; unmatched junction nucleotides: 7. The CDR3 loop is CASLGGDRGTGELFF. The CDR3 DNA is TGTGCCAGCTTAGGCGGGGACAGGGGCACCGGGGAGCTGTTTTTT. Full variable domain (remainder filled in from reference TRBV7-9 and TRBJ2-2): DTGVSQNPRHKITKRGQNVTFRCDPISEHNRLYWYRQTLGQGPEFLTYFQNEAQLEKSRLLSDRFSAERPKGSFSTLEIQRTEQGDSAMYLCASLGGDRGTGELFFGEGSRLTVL.

This rearrangement joins TRBV6-6 to TRBJ2-7; 9 nucleotides match TRBD1. The CDR3 is made up of 15 amino acids. V was pared by 7 bases and J by 3 bases, with 10 bases of the junction left unmatched. From germline, CDR1 is MNHNY and CDR2 SVGAGI (reference sequence). The CDR3: CASTATGTGLYEQYF. CDR3 bases: TGTGCCAGCACCGCAACCGGGACAGGGCTCTACGAGCAGTACTTC.

The chain recombines TRBV7-2 with TRBJ1-2; D may be TRBD1 (5 bases). With 3 bases removed from V and 4 bases from J, the gap between germline ends came to 12 bases. Germline V gene data show CDR1 as SGHTA and CDR2 as FQGNSA. The CDR3 has 14 residues. The CDR3 nucleotides read TGTGCCAGCAGCTTGGACGGGGGATTCTATGGCTACACCTTC. Its translation: CASSLDGGFYGYTF.

This chain connects TRBV9 to TRBJ2-1, with 13 bases lining up with TRBD2. This CDR3 contains 19 residues. V shed 3 bases, J shed 0 bases, and the junction held 9 bases outside the gene matches. Germline V gives CDR1 SGDLS, CDR2 YYNGEE. The CDR3 DNA sequence: TGTGCCAGCAGCGGACTAGCGGGGGGCCTCCTGAGCTCCTACAATGAGCAGTTCTTC. Protein sequence: CASSGLAGGLLSSYNEQFF.

The V and J genes are TRBV6-5 and TRBJ1-1, with a possible D match to TRBD1 (6 bases). V was pared by 8 bases and J by 6 bases, with 19 bases between. Germline CDR1 is MNHEY and CDR2 is SVGAGI. This CDR3 has 14 residues. Here the CDR3 DNA reads TGTGCCAGCCATCTGGGGGGGCTGAGGTCTGAAGCTTTCTTT. Protein sequence: CASHLGGLRSEAFF.

The table lists this clone with a few counts. The CDR3 loop is CSVGEGNYGYTF. The DNA of the CDR3 is TGCAGCGTTGGGGAGGGGAACTATGGCTACACCTTC. V and J are TRBV29-1 and TRBJ1-2, with D maybe TRBD1 (5 bases). Trimming took 4 bases from V and 2 from J, leaving 8 bases between them. Germline V CDR1 and CDR2: SQVTM, ANQGSEA. This CDR3 is built from 12 residues. The full variable domain, completed using reference TRBV29-1 and TRBJ1-2, is SAVISQKPSRDICQRGTSLTIQCQVDSQVTMMFWYRQQPGQSLTLIATANQGSEATYESGFVIDKFPISRPNLTFSTLTVSNMSPEDSSIYLCSVGEGNYGYTFGSGTRLTVV.

V usage is TRBV4-1 and J usage is TRBJ1-5, with D tentatively TRBD1 (5 bases). The V gene lost 1 base and the J gene lost 2 bases, with 6 bases spanning the gap. This CDR3 has 14 residues. Germline-derived CDR1 and CDR2 are MGHRA and YSYEKL. CDR3 sequence reads: CASSQGRGNQPQHF. Here the CDR3 DNA reads TGCGCCAGCAGCCAAGGCAGGGGCAATCAGCCCCAGCATTTT.

This chain links TRBV7-9 with TRBJ2-2, with 10 bases matching TRBD1. V dropped 6 bases and J dropped 5; count of bases not matched to a gene: 9. Germline CDR1 is SEHNR and CDR2 is FQNEAQ (reference sequence). The CDR3 consists of 16 residues. CDR3 protein: CASRMPGQGNTGELFF. The CDR3 DNA reads TGTGCCAGCAGAATGCCGGGACAGGGGAATACCGGGGAGCTGTTTTTT.

This chain links TRBV29-1 with TRBJ2-5; D is possibly TRBD1 (5 bases). V lost 6 bases and J lost 1, with 18 bases in between. CDR1 and CDR2 from the germline V gene are SQVTM and ANQGSEA. This CDR3 has 15 residues. CDR3 DNA sequence: TGCAGCGTAGGGGATTCCCCTCACACCCAAGAGACCCAGTACTTC. Protein: CSVGDSPHTQETQYF.